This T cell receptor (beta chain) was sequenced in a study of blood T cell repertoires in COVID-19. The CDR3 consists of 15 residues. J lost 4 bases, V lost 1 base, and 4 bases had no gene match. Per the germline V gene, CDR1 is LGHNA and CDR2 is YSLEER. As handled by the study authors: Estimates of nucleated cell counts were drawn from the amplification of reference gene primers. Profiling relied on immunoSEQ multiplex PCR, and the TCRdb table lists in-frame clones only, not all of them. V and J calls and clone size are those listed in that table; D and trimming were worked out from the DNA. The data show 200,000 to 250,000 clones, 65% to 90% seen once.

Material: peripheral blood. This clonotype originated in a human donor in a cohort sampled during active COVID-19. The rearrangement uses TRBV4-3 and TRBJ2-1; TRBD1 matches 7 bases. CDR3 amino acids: CASSQGAGGYNEQFF. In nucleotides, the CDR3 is TGCGCCAGCAGCCAAGGGGCAGGGGGATACAATGAGCAGTTCTTC.